Below, one TCR beta chain is given with its context. This clone's antigen is unknown. There are no base qualities to consult, and no much larger clone falls within one base. TCRbeta libraries were sequenced on an Illumina MiSeq, averaging approximately 44,000 productive templates per sample. Multiplex PCR amplification was used to generate TCRbeta CDR3 libraries with the immunoSEQ assay. The authors processed their data as follows. Repertoire diversity was calculated as previously defined, with values near 0 taken to indicate extremely monoclonal samples. Held by TCRdb, this immuneACCESS table contains in-frame sequences only and omits some clones. Under half of the omission traces to an unresolved V gene where checked; the cause of the rest is unknown. V, J and clone size were drawn from that table, and D and trimming were deduced from the DNA. The sample includes about 2,400 clones, with 53% observed a single time. The ten largest make up roughly four fifths of the sample.

These data are taken from a study of STAT3 mutations in large granular lymphocyte leukemia (dated by TCRdb to between 2017 and 2020). In terms of the full investigation: In roughly half of the longitudinally sequenced T-LGLL patients, canonical activating STAT3 mutations were detected. More than half of T-LGLL patients received one or more immunosuppressive therapy regimens, with hematologic response in 40% to 50% of those treated. Patients with T-cell large granular lymphocyte leukemia underwent serial deep sequencing of TCRbeta CDR3 and STAT3 to reconstruct clonal hierarchy and dynamics. From an initial cohort of hundreds of LGL patients, around 20 representative T-LGLL cases were chosen for longitudinal sequencing of TCRbeta and STAT3. As controls within the study, a couple of patients with natural killer LGL leukemia were also sequenced longitudinally. On average, sequencing was done at around 4.2 time points per patient, with the number of samplings ranging from 2 to 8. What the study reported, not specific to this receptor: Persisting codominant clonotypes in some patients meant a small but highly pathogenic clone may have been missed. Every T-LGLL patient showed at least one immunodominant TCRbeta clonotype, and about half showed multiple immunodominant subclonotypes. Dominant TCR clone burden was found to exceed STAT3 mutant burden in several patients, suggesting that STAT3 mutation arose secondarily within a pre-expanded clone. TCR clonotype switching after therapy was seen in about 30% of the 18 patients, with all newly emerging clones being STAT3 wild type. Linking therapy response to changes in TCR clonal burden was complicated by variable intervals between samplings and by differing treatment regimens. Because no samples were available when a clone first appeared, clonal expansion was inferred from samplings taken at other points.

The same DNA, extracted from blood mononuclear cells, served for both TCR sequencing and STAT3 sequencing. From the cysteine up to the phenylalanine, the CDR3 has a length of 12 residues. CDR3 DNA only is kept here, 36 bases in frame from base 1. V is reduced by 5 bases and J by 6 bases, leaving a spacing of 11 bases between them. The germline V gene gives CDR1 as MNHEY and CDR2 as SVGAGI. This TCR was sampled from a man between 60 and 70 years old with T-cell large granular lymphocyte leukemia. Some clones in this sample may be carry-over from other donors' samples. The age is the age at diagnosis. The sample consisted of peripheral blood mononuclear cells. The sequence is built from TRBV6-5 and TRBJ2-7; TRBD2 is a weak D gene call, 5 bases matching. The bases read TGTGCCAGCAGTAGTCTGGGGAGCGAGCAGTACTTC. It translates as CASSSLGSEQYF.